This T cell receptor beta chain is drawn from a study of T cell repertoires in ileal Crohn's disease (dated by TCRdb to the late 2010s). The study in broad terms: At the time of surgery, 35% to 40% of patients were active smokers, and the median duration of disease was approximately 8 years. Surgery was performed for a complication in all patients, with stricturing disease in roughly 61% and penetrating disease in around 40%. Roughly half of the patients were given postoperative therapy, with more than 15 on anti-TNF agents and roughly twelve on thiopurines. TCR repertoire analysis was done in fewer than 75 Crohn's disease patients from a prospective multicentre cohort. Running in parallel with the study was a multicentre cohort set up to find predictors of early endoscopic recurrence following ileocolonic resection. A Rutgeerts score higher than i0 was the definition used for endoscopic postoperative recurrence. A total of 171 mucosal samples from roughly 50 patients were sequenced, collected from several sites on the surgical specimen as well as at postoperative endoscopy.

According to the germline V gene (reference sequence), CDR1 reads MNHEY and CDR2 reads SMNVEV. CDR3 length: 16 amino acids, cysteine to phenylalanine. Here the CDR3 DNA is all that survives: 48 bases in frame from base 1. Germline trimming: 5 bases from V, 0 bases from J; junction bases outside gene matches: 6. Adults with ileal or ileocolonic Crohn's disease and an indication for ileocolonic resection were eligible for inclusion. Whole ileal mucosal biopsies were stored frozen at -80°C before DNA extraction. A TRizol-based method was used to extract genomic DNA from the frozen whole biopsies, and the DNA was quantified with a NanoDrop 2000 spectrophotometer. For commercial TCRB immunosequencing, approximately 480 nanograms of biopsy DNA were submitted for each sample. A two-step, amplification bias-controlled multiplex PCR was used by Adaptive Biotechnology to amplify CDR3 regions from genomic DNA. In the first PCR, primers covered every V and J gene segment, and in the second PCR, barcodes and Illumina adapters were added. CDR3 libraries were sequenced on an Illumina instrument. The study's processing was this. The analysis used both the pipelines supplied by the vendor and custom analysis of the raw data in R/Bioconductor with R version 3.3.0. Clonality, ranging from 0 to 1, was calculated as the inverse of the normalised Shannon entropy of all productive clones. High-frequency clones were defined as the share of the repertoire occupied by the top 100 clones, with only clones passing a 95% confidence test being retained. The Simpson index measured repertoire diversity, and the Morisita-Horn index measured overlap between samples. This immuneACCESS table, as held by TCRdb, lists in-frame sequences with V and J called but not all clones. Of the missing ones, under half trace to an unresolved V gene in checked studies; the others have no known cause. The V and J calls and clone size are taken from that table; D and trimming were inferred from the DNA. Within this sample are more than 12,000 clones, with around three quarters of them counted one time only. The leading ten clones occupy 5.5% to 7% of the sample.

Results and caveats for the whole study, not just this receptor: Mucosal CD4 and CD8 T cells were sorted and sequenced only in a subgroup of patients, whose size was not stated. Patients who were active smokers at surgery had a significantly higher proportion of clonal expansions than non-smokers (approximately 26% vs 17%, p=0.02). Compared with CD4 T cells, sorted CD8 T cells held more high-frequency clones, which suggests that the mucosal expansions were mostly CD8. Higher high-frequency clone percentages at surgery were associated with endoscopic recurrence; all patients with clonality above 26.8% (18/57) had recurrence.

This clone registers as medium-sized (0.01 to 0.1%) within its sample. Its antigen has not been determined. The sample holds no much larger clone one base away, and base qualities are not on file. The sample was ileal tissue. Recombination connected TRBV27 to TRBJ2-1; 8 bases in the middle match TRBD2. This sequence originates from an adult with Crohn's disease. The CDR3 loop reads CASSLLAGSSYNEQFF. Here is the DNA: TGTGCCAGCAGTCTTTTAGCGGGGAGCTCCTACAATGAGCAGTTCTTC.